What follows are 7 T cell receptor beta chains derived from one specimen sequenced in a study of shared clonotypes between healthy human individuals. Measured with immunoSEQ multiplex PCR; TCRdb has only the in-frame clones, and not every one. Here the sample spans fewer than 700,000 clones, about 80% being singletons. Sequences were obtained from PBMCs. These TCRs come from a woman aged 40 to 50 in good health. Some clones in this sample may be carry-over from other donors' samples.

The CDR3 DNA reads as TGTGCCAGCAGTGCTCCCCGACTAGCGGAAGAGACCCAGTACTTC. This sequence encodes CASSAPRLAEETQYF. This chain joins TRBV2 and TRBJ2-5, with TRBD2 matching over 9 bases. V gave up 4 bases and J gave up 3 bases; unmatched junction bases: 6. CDR1 and CDR2 (germline): SNHLY, FYNNEI. The length of the CDR3 is 15 residues. The complete variable domain, with remaining parts taken from reference TRBV2 and TRBJ2-5, reads EPEVTQTPSHQVTQMGQEVILRCVPISNHLYFYWYRQILGQKVEFLVSFYNNEISEKSEIFDDQFSVERPDGSNFTLKIRSTKLEDSAMYFCASSAPRLAEETQYFGPGTRLLVL.

The rearrangement joins TRBV4-2 to TRBJ1-2; D is unclear. CDR1 and CDR2 from the germline V gene are LGHNA and YNFKEQ. The CDR3 contains 14 residues. V shed 1 base and J shed 6 bases, with 12 bases lying between them. The CDR3 loop reads CASSQGTPRDGYTF. CDR3 in DNA: TGTGCCAGCAGCCAAGGGACCCCTCGGGATGGCTACACCTTC.

The gene calls are TRBV7-9 and TRBJ1-1; 7 nucleotides align to TRBD1. J lost 5 bases, V lost 4 bases, and 4 bases had no gene match. The CDR3 loop spans 13 amino acids. Germline CDR1 and CDR2: SEHNR and FQNEAQ (reference sequence). The CDR3 loop is CASSYDRETEAFF. DNA of the CDR3: TGTGCCAGCAGCTACGACAGGGAAACTGAAGCTTTCTTT.

The CDR3 here is CASSLPWTGTNTGELFF. The CDR3 DNA reads as TGTGCCAGCAGCTTACCTTGGACAGGGACCAACACCGGGGAGCTGTTTTTT. The chain carries TRBV14 and TRBJ2-2; 8 bases map to TRBD1. Germline-derived CDR1 and CDR2 are SGHDN and FVKESK. The CDR3 sequence is 17 residues long. J was trimmed by 2 bases and V by 5 bases; bases with no gene match: 10.

The chain employs TRBV18 and TRBJ1-1, with 8 bases aligning to TRBD1. With V trimmed by 7 bases and J by 2 bases, 6 bases remained unmatched. The V gene's germline CDR1 is KGHSH and CDR2 LQKENI. The CDR3 is 14 residues long. Written as DNA, the CDR3 is TGTGCCAGCTTCACCCAGGGGGCAAACACTGAAGCTTTCTTT. Translating gives CASFTQGANTEAFF.

This sequence joins TRBV10-2 and TRBJ2-7; D uncertain. V lost 6 bases, J lost 11 bases, and 17 bases lay in between. Germline values: CDR1 WSHSY, CDR2 SAAADI. The CDR3 length is 12 residues. CDR3 region: CASRDSESMEYF. As DNA, the CDR3 is TGCGCCAGCAGAGACTCTGAGTCTATGGAGTACTTC.

The chain couples TRBV14 to TRBJ1-2, with TRBD1 matching 10 bases. The CDR3 sequence is 15 residues long. Germline loops: CDR1 SGHDN, CDR2 FVKESK. J lost 0 bases, V lost 4 bases, and 2 bases had no gene match. The DNA of the CDR3 is TGTGCCAGCAGCCGAGGACAGGGGGCTAACTATGGCTACACCTTC. This gives the protein CASSRGQGANYGYTF.